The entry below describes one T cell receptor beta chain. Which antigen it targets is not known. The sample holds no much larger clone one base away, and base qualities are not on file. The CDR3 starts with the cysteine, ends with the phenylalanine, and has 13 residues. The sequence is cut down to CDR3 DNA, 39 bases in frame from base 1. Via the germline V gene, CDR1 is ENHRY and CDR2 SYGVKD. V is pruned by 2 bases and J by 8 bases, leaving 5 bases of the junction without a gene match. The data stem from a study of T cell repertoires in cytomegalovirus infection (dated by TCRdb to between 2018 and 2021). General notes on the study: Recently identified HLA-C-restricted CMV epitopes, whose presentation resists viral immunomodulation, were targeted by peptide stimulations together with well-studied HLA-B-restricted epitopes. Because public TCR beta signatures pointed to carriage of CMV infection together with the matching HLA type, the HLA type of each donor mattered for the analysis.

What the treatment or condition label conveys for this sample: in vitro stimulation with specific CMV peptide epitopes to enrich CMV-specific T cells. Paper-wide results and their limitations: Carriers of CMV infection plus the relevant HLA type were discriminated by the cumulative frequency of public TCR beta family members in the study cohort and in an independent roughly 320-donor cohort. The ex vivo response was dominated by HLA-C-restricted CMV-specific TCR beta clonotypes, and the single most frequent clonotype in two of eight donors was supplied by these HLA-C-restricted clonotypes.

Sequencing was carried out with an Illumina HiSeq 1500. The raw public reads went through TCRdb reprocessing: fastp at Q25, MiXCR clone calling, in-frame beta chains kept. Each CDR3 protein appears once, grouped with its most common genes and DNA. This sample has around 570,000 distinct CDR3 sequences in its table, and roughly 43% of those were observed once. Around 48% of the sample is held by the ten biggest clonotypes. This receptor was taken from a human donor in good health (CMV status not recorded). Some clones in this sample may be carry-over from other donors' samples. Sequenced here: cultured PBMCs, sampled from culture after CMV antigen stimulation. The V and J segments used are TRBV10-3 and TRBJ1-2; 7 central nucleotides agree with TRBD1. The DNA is TGTGCCATCAGTGAGGACAGGGCCAGGGGCTACACCTTC. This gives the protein CAISEDRARGYTF.